These T cell receptor beta chains were read from a single sample in a study of vaccination and CD4 T cells after COVID-19. Their antigen targets remain unknown. TCRdb independently ran MiXCR on the PCR reads; one entry per CDR3 protein. The profile covers some 15,000 distinct CDR3 sequences, with around 60% appearing a single time and approximately 19% taken by the ten largest. The sequenced sample consisted of CD4+ T cells from blood, cultured in vitro. The receptor source for this set is a human donor who had recovered from COVID-19. The CDR3 runs from the conserved cysteine through the conserved F or W. Each record gives: D gene, V gene, clone size, J gene, CDR3 DNA, CDR3 protein. A D gene is named only where the DNA matches it firmly. Clone size, where shown, is once, few, many, or a class for clones that have expanded.

D: NA; V: TRBV7-9; size: NA; J: TRBJ1-2; DNA: TGTGCCAGCAGCAACCGGGGGAATGGCTACACCTTC; CDR3: CASSNRGNGYTF
D: NA; V: TRBV5-1; size: NA; J: TRBJ1-6; DNA: TGCGCCAGCAGCTTGATGGCTAATGATTCACCCCTCCACTTT; CDR3: CASSLMANDSPLHF
D: TRBD1; V: TRBV11-3; size: NA; J: TRBJ1-1; DNA: TGTGCCAGTGGTTTCGGGACAGCAATTGAAGCTTTCTTT; CDR3: CASGFGTAIEAFF
D: TRBD2; V: TRBV10-3; size: few; J: TRBJ2-2; DNA: TGTGCCATCAGCATGGGACTATCCGGGGAGCTGTTTTTT; CDR3: CAISMGLSGELFF
D: TRBD1; V: TRBV20-1; size: NA; J: TRBJ2-7; DNA: TGCAGTGCTAGAGGGGACAGGGGGAAAGACGAGCAGTACTTC; CDR3: CSARGDRGKDEQYF
D: NA; V: TRBV7-2; size: NA; J: TRBJ2-2; DNA: TGTGCCAGCAGCTTATTTGGGCCCGGGGAGCTGTTTTTT; CDR3: CASSLFGPGELFF
D: TRBD2; V: TRBV14; size: NA; J: TRBJ2-7; DNA: TGTGCCAGCACCCCAAAACACTTAGCGGGAGGGCCCTACGAGCAGTACTTC; CDR3: CASTPKHLAGGPYEQYF
D: TRBD2; V: TRBV7-3; size: NA; J: TRBJ2-2; DNA: TGTGCCAGCAGCTTTGGAGGTAGCGGGAGGACGAACACCGGGGAGCTGTTTTTT; CDR3: CASSFGGSGRTNTGELFF
D: TRBD2; V: TRBV6-2/TRBV6-3; size: few; J: TRBJ2-1; DNA: TGTGCCAGCAGAAACACCGGACTAGCGGGAAACAATGAGCAGTTCTTC; CDR3: CASRNTGLAGNNEQFF
D: NA; V: TRBV27; size: NA; J: TRBJ1-1; DNA: TGTGCCAGCAGTTTATGGGACCGGCCGGACACTGAAGCTTTCTTT; CDR3: CASSLWDRPDTEAFF
D: NA; V: TRBV27; size: NA; J: TRBJ1-5; DNA: TGTGCCAGCAGTTTTCTGGGGGCGGGTCAGCCCCAGCATTTT; CDR3: CASSFLGAGQPQHF
D: NA; V: TRBV6-1; size: NA; J: TRBJ2-7; DNA: TGTGCCAGCAGTCAGACAGCCTCCACCTACGAGCAGTACTTC; CDR3: CASSQTASTYEQYF
D: NA; V: TRBV25-1; size: NA; J: TRBJ2-5; DNA: TGTGCCAGCACCAAGAATGTTATCGGCGGGGAGACCCAGTACTTC; CDR3: CASTKNVIGGETQYF
D: TRBD1; V: TRBV29-1; size: NA; J: TRBJ2-5; DNA: TGCAGCGTTCCGTTACCCCCGGGACAGGGGTTCCAAGAGACCCAGTACTTC; CDR3: CSVPLPPGQGFQETQYF
D: NA; V: TRBV6-1; size: NA; J: TRBJ1-3; DNA: TGTGCCAGCAGTGTAGGGGACACTCTCTCTGGAAACACCATATATTTT; CDR3: CASSVGDTLSGNTIYF
D: NA; V: TRBV6-4; size: NA; J: TRBJ2-2; DNA: TGTGCCAGCAGGACCGAGGGGGACACCGGGGAGCTGTTTTTT; CDR3: CASRTEGDTGELFF
D: TRBD2; V: TRBV7-3; size: NA; J: TRBJ2-3; DNA: TGTGCCAGCAGCTTAGGAACTAGCGGAAATACGCAGTATTTT; CDR3: CASSLGTSGNTQYF
D: NA; V: TRBV11-2; size: NA; J: TRBJ1-2; DNA: TGTGCCAGCAGCTTCTCCAGGGAGTTCTATGGCTACACCTTC; CDR3: CASSFSREFYGYTF
D: NA; V: TRBV2; size: NA; J: TRBJ2-5; DNA: TGTGCCAGCACCCGGGGGACCCAGTACTTC; CDR3: CASTRGTQYF
D: TRBD1; V: TRBV6-5; size: NA; J: TRBJ2-7; DNA: TGTGCCAGCAGTTACCCGGGACAGGGCTACGAGCAGTACTTC; CDR3: CASSYPGQGYEQYF
D: NA; V: TRBV2; size: NA; J: TRBJ2-7; DNA: TGTGCCAGCAGTGAAGCGGTCTCCTCCTACGAGCAGTACTTC; CDR3: CASSEAVSSYEQYF
D: NA; V: TRBV6-5; size: NA; J: TRBJ1-1; DNA: TGTGCCAGCAGTTTCTACCGGGACACTAACACTGAAGCTTTCTTT; CDR3: CASSFYRDTNTEAFF
D: TRBD1; V: TRBV19; size: NA; J: TRBJ1-2; DNA: TGTGCCAGTAGTCAGGACAGGGGCTCTTTCGATGGCTACACCTTC; CDR3: CASSQDRGSFDGYTF
D: NA; V: TRBV7-2; size: few; J: TRBJ2-5; DNA: TGTGCCAGCAGCTTAGCGCACCAAGAGACCCAGTACTTC; CDR3: CASSLAHQETQYF
D: TRBD2; V: TRBV7-6; size: NA; J: TRBJ2-3; DNA: TGTGCCAGCAGCTTTATCCTAGCGGGGGGGCCGGATACGCAGTATTTT; CDR3: CASSFILAGGPDTQYF
D: NA; V: TRBV5-4; size: NA; J: TRBJ2-5; DNA: TGTGCCAGCAGCTTGGTTGGAGGGGGCCAAGAGACCCAGTACTTC; CDR3: CASSLVGGGQETQYF
D: NA; V: TRBV4-3; size: NA; J: TRBJ1-6; DNA: TGCGCCAGCAGCCAAGGTGCAGGGTTTAATTCACCCCTCCACTTT; CDR3: CASSQGAGFNSPLHF
D: NA; V: TRBV20-1; size: few; J: TRBJ2-7; DNA: TGCAGTGCTAGTTGGCAGGGGACCTCCTACGAGCAGTACTTC; CDR3: CSASWQGTSYEQYF
D: TRBD1; V: TRBV29-1; size: few; J: TRBJ1-2; DNA: TGCAGCGCCTCCACCGGGACAGGGGGTAACTATGGCTACACCTTC; CDR3: CSASTGTGGNYGYTF
D: NA; V: TRBV7-8; size: NA; J: TRBJ2-5; DNA: TGTGCCAGCAGCTTTCGGGGGGCCCTCAGTGAGACCCAGTACTTC; CDR3: CASSFRGALSETQYF
D: NA; V: TRBV2; size: NA; J: TRBJ2-7; DNA: TGTGCCAGCAGTGATGGGGTTCTCTCCTACGAGCAGTACTTC; CDR3: CASSDGVLSYEQYF
D: NA; V: TRBV7-9; size: NA; J: TRBJ2-3; DNA: TGTGCCAGCATCGGAATCCTAGGGGCCACAGATACGCAGTATTTT; CDR3: CASIGILGATDTQYF
D: NA; V: TRBV6-1; size: NA; J: TRBJ1-1; DNA: TGTGCCAGCAGCCCACAGGTTGACACTGAAGCTTTCTTT; CDR3: CASSPQVDTEAFF
D: NA; V: TRBV25-1; size: NA; J: TRBJ2-7; DNA: TGTGCCAGCAGTGAAAGTATGGGGCAGCCCTACGAGCAGTACTTC; CDR3: CASSESMGQPYEQYF
D: NA; V: TRBV2; size: NA; J: TRBJ1-1; DNA: TGTGCCAGCAGTTTAGACCGAACCTGGGGGAACACTGAAGCTTTCTTT; CDR3: CASSLDRTWGNTEAFF
D: TRBD1; V: TRBV11-3; size: NA; J: TRBJ1-3; DNA: TGTGCCAGCAGCTCGGACAGGGAAGGAAACACCATATATTTT; CDR3: CASSSDREGNTIYF
D: NA; V: TRBV20-1; size: NA; J: TRBJ1-6; DNA: TGCAGTGCCATGGTACCGGTGGGCAATTCACCCCTCCACTTT; CDR3: CSAMVPVGNSPLHF
D: NA; V: TRBV7-2; size: NA; J: TRBJ1-5; DNA: TGTGCCAGCAGCGGGGGAGGGGCAGGCGGCCATCAGCCCCAGCATTTT; CDR3: CASSGGGAGGHQPQHF
D: TRBD1; V: TRBV6-2/TRBV6-3; size: few; J: TRBJ1-1; DNA: TGTGCCAGCAGATCCGCTGGACAGGGGAACACTGAAGCTTTCTTT; CDR3: CASRSAGQGNTEAFF